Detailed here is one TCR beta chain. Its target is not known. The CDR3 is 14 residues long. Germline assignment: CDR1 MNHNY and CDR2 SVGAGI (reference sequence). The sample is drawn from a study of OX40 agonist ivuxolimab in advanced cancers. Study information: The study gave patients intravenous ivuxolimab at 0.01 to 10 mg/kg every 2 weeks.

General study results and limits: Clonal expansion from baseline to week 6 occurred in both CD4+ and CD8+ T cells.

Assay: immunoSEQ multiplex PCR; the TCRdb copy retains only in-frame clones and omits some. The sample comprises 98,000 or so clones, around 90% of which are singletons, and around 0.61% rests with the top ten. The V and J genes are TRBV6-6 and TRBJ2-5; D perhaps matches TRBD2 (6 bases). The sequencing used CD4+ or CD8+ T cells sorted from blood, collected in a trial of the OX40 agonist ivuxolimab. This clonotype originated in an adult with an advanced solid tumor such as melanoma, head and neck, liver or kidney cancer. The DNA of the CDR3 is TGTGCTGGGGGAGGCCAGGGCTTTGGAGAGACCCAGTACTTC. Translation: CAGGGQGFGETQYF.